A selection of T cell receptor beta chains follows, all from one sample in a study of CD8 T cells in ankylosing spondylitis. Via MiXCR, TCRdb re-called the 5' RACE reads, giving one row per CDR3 protein. The data show 350,000 to 450,000 distinct CDR3 sequences, roughly 22% seen once. What was sequenced was blood, either unsorted or a sorted T cell fraction (not recorded which). These receptors were obtained from a male donor with ankylosing spondylitis or in good health (not recorded which). CDR3s include the opening cysteine and the closing phenylalanine or tryptophan. The order of the fields is CDR3 protein, J gene, V gene.

cdr3_aa: CASSLAYGTQSYEQYF; j_call: TRBJ2-7; v_call: TRBV7-2
cdr3_aa: CASSPSAGLTDTQYF; j_call: TRBJ2-3; v_call: TRBV7-9
cdr3_aa: CASSQDGPYEQYF; j_call: TRBJ2-7; v_call: TRBV6-1
cdr3_aa: CASSFLSRQNSGNTIYF; j_call: TRBJ1-3; v_call: TRBV5-6
cdr3_aa: CASTPGPMNTEAFF; j_call: TRBJ1-1; v_call: TRBV6-1
cdr3_aa: CASSSSGTGYNEQFF; j_call: TRBJ2-1; v_call: TRBV7-3
cdr3_aa: CASSQDPGQVEQYF; j_call: TRBJ2-7; v_call: TRBV3-1
cdr3_aa: CATRGWAQETQYF; j_call: TRBJ2-5; v_call: TRBV24-1
cdr3_aa: CASSQATGWAEAFF; j_call: TRBJ1-1; v_call: TRBV3-1
cdr3_aa: CALSRAGAVSYNEQFF; j_call: TRBJ2-1; v_call: TRBV28
cdr3_aa: CASSLSGTDEQYF; j_call: TRBJ2-7; v_call: TRBV28
cdr3_aa: CASSVEGRSETQYF; j_call: TRBJ2-5; v_call: TRBV9
cdr3_aa: CASSPEGAPGELFF; j_call: TRBJ2-2; v_call: TRBV3-1
cdr3_aa: CATSRNRYYGYTF; j_call: TRBJ1-2; v_call: TRBV15
cdr3_aa: CASRSMDRGNEQFF; j_call: TRBJ2-1; v_call: TRBV7-9